Following are 11 T cell receptor beta chains from one sample sequenced in a study of control samples from healthy donors and cancer patients. This table comes from immunoSEQ multiplex PCR, and its TCRdb copy is limited to in-frame clones, with some not included. The sample has approximately 190,000 clones; 90% to 95% are singletons. The sample comprised blood. The origin of the receptors is a man in his thirties or forties in good health.

There are a few counts of this clone. The chain joins TRBV4-1 to TRBJ1-5; D not resolved. This CDR3 has 15 amino acids. Germline CDR1 and CDR2: MGHRA and YSYEKL. With 0 bases removed from V and 6 bases from J, the gap between germline ends came to 12 bases. The CDR3 sequence is CASSQDPPGVQPQHF. DNA of the CDR3: TGCGCCAGCAGCCAAGATCCACCCGGGGTTCAGCCCCAGCATTTT.

This chain uses TRBV28 with TRBJ1-1, with D unclear. CDR1 is MDHEN, CDR2 SYDVKM, per germline. The CDR3 covers 14 residues. Trimming left V 6 bases short and J 1 base short, with 12 bases between. For the CDR3, the DNA is TGTGCCAGCAGATCTCAGGCGCCGAACACTGAAGCTTTCTTT. It yields the protein CASRSQAPNTEAFF.

This chain uses TRBV20-1 with TRBJ2-7; D remains ambiguous. Trimming removed 2 bases from V and 6 bases from J, with 8 bases in between. The CDR3 runs 11 residues. Germline V gene lookup returns CDR1 DFQATT and CDR2 SNEGSKA (reference sequence). Written as DNA, the CDR3 is TGCAGTGCTAGACTCCATCGCGAGCAGTACTTC. This gives the protein CSARLHREQYF.

The rearrangement uses TRBV20-1 and TRBJ2-4; 11 bases are shared with TRBD2. V shed 3 bases and J 7 bases; nucleotides not matched to a gene: 8. Germline CDR1 reads DFQATT; CDR2 reads SNEGSKA (reference sequence). This CDR3 is built from 15 residues. DNA for the CDR3: TGCAGTGCTAGTCATATTAGCGGGGGGGCCAACATTCAGTACTTC. It codes for CSASHISGGANIQYF.

The CDR3 spells CASSFKLGDTQYF. CDR3 coding DNA: TGTGCCAGCAGCTTCAAGCTCGGAGATACGCAGTATTTT. The chain carries TRBV7-6 and TRBJ2-3; D not resolved. V lost 3 bases and J lost 5, with 9 bases in between. The V gene's germline CDR1 is SGHVS and CDR2 FNYEAQ. CDR3 length: 13 residues.

V is TRBV6-5 and J is TRBJ1-1; maybe TRBD1 (6 bases). V dropped 9 bases and J dropped 3 bases, with 14 bases sitting between them. Germline V gene sequence: CDR1 MNHEY, CDR2 SVGAGI. The CDR3 sequence is 13 residues long. CDR3 loop: CASMLQGYTEAFF. DNA for the CDR3: TGTGCCAGTATGTTACAGGGTTACACTGAAGCTTTCTTT.

The chain has TRBV7-8 and TRBJ2-7; 10 nucleotides line up with TRBD1. The V segment lost 7 bases and the J segment 5 bases; nucleotides outside the gene matches: 11. Germline V gene data show CDR1 as SGHVS and CDR2 as FQNEAQ. The CDR3 contains 15 residues. CDR3 in amino acids: CASTLSGTGVHEQYF. The CDR3 coding sequence is TGTGCCAGCACCCTCTCCGGGACAGGGGTCCACGAGCAGTACTTC.

The rearrangement uses TRBV27 and TRBJ1-1; 9 bases match TRBD1. CDR3 length: 15 residues. V lost 4 bases, J lost 5 bases, and 8 bases stayed unmatched. From germline, CDR1 is MNHEY and CDR2 SMNVEV (reference sequence). The CDR3 sequence is CASSSTGGAGTEAFF. For the CDR3, the DNA is TGTGCCAGCAGTTCAACAGGGGGCGCCGGTACTGAAGCTTTCTTT.

The genes are TRBV2 and TRBJ1-5; TRBD1 might be the D (5 bases). Trimming stripped 0 bases from V and 4 bases from J, with 10 bases between. The germline V gene encodes CDR1 SNHLY and CDR2 FYNNEI. The CDR3 totals 15 residues. This CDR3 is CASSEARSGNQPQHF. CDR3 nucleotide sequence: TGTGCCAGCAGTGAAGCGCGTTCAGGGAATCAGCCCCAGCATTTT.

This clone was counted a single time. The chain uses TRBV2 and TRBJ1-2; tentatively, D is TRBD1 (6 bases). Germline V lookup: CDR1 SNHLY, CDR2 FYNNEI. V shed 8 bases and J shed 1 base, with 14 bases lying between them. The CDR3 is 14 amino acids. CDR3 DNA: TGTGCCAGCCACCCCCGGACAGTTAACTATGGCTACACCTTC. Translation gives CASHPRTVNYGYTF.

V gene TRBV27 combines with J gene TRBJ1-2; D might be TRBD1 (5 bases). The CDR3 extends over 14 amino acids. Germline lookup yields CDR1 MNHEY and CDR2 SMNVEV (reference sequence). Trimming removed 0 bases from V and 3 bases from J, with 8 bases in between. CDR3 loop: CASSLSGQYYGYTF. The CDR3 bases are TGTGCCAGCAGTTTATCGGGGCAGTACTATGGCTACACCTTC.